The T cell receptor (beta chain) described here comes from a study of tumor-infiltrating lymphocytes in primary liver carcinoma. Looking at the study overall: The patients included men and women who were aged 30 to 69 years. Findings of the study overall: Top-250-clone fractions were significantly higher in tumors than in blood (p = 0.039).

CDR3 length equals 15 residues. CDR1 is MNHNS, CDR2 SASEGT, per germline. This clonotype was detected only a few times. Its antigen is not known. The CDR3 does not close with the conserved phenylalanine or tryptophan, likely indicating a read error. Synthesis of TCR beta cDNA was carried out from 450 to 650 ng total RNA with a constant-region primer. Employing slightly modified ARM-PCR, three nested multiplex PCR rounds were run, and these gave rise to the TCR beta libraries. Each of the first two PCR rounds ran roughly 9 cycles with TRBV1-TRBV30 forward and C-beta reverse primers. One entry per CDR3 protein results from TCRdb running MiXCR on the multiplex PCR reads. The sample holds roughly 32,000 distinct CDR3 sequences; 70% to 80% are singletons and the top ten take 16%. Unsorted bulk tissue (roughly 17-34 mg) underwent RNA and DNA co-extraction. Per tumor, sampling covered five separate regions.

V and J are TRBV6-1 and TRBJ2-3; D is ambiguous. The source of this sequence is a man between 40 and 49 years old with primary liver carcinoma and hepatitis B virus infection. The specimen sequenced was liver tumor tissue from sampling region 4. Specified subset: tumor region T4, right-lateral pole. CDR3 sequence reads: CASSEGSWPADTQYS. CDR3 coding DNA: TGTGCCAGCAGTGAAGGTAGCTGGCCCGCAGATACACAGTATTCT.